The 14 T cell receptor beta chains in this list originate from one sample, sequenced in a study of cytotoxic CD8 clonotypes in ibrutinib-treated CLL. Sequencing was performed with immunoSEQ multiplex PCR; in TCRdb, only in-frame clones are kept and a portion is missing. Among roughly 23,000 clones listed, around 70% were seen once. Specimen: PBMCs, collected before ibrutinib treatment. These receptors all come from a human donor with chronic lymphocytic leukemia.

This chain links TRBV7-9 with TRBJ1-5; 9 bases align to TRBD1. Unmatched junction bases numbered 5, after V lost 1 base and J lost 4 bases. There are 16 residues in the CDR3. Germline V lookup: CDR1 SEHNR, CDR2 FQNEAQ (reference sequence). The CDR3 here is CASSLVTGTGNQPQHF. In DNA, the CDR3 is TGTGCCAGCAGCTTAGTAACAGGGACAGGGAATCAGCCCCAGCATTTT.

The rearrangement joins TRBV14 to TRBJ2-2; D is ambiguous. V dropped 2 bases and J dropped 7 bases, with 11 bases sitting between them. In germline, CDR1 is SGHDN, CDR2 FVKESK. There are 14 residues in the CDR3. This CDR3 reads CASSQLLDGGELFF. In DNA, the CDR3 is TGTGCCAGCAGCCAATTGTTGGATGGCGGGGAGCTGTTTTTT.

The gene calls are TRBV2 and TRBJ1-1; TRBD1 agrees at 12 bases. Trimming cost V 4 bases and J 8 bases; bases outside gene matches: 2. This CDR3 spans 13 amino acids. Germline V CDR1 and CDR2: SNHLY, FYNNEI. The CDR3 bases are TGTGCCAGCAGTGGGGGGACAGGGGGCGAAGCTTTCTTT. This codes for CASSGGTGGEAFF.

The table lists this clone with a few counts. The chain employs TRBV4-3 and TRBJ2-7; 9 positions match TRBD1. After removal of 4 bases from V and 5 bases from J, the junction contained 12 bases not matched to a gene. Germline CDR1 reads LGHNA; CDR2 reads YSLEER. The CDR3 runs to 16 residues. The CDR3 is CASSPGNRDRDHEQYF. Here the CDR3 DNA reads TGCGCCAGCAGCCCAGGAAACCGGGACAGGGACCACGAGCAGTACTTC.

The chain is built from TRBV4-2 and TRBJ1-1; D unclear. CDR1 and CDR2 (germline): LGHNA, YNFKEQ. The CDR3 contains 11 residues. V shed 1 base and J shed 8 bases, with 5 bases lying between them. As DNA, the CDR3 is TGTGCCAGCAGCCAAGGACGGGAAGCTTTCTTT. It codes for CASSQGREAFF.

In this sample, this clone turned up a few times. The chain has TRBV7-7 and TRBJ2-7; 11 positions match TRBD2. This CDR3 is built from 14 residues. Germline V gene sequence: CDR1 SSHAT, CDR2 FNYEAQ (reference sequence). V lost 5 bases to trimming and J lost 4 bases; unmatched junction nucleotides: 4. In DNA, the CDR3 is TGTGCCAGCAGCCCGGGACTAGCGGTGTACGAGCAGTACTTC. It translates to CASSPGLAVYEQYF.

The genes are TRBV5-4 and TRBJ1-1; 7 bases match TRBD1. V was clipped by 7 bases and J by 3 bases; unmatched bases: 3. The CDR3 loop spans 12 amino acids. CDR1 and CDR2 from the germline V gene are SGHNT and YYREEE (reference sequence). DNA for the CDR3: TGTGCCAGCGCAGGGGGGGACACTGAAGCTTTCTTT. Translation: CASAGGDTEAFF. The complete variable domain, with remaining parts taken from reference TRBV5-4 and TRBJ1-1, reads ETGVTQSPTHLIKTRGQQVTLRCSSQSGHNTVSWYQQALGQGPQFIFQYYREEENGRGNFPPRFSGLQFPNYSSELNVNALELDDSALYLCASAGGDTEAFFGQGTRLTVV.

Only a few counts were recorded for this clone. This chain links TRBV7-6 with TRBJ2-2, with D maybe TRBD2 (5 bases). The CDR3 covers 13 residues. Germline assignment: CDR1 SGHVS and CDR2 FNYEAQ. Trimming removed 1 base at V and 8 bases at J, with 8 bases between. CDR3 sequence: CASSLVGGGELFF. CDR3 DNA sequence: TGTGCCAGCAGCTTAGTTGGAGGTGGGGAGCTGTTTTTT.

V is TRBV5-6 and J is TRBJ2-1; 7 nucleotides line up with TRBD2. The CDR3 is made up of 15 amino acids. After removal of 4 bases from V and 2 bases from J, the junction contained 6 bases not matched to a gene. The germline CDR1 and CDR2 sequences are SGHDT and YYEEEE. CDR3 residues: CASSGGTIAYNEQFF. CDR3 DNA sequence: TGTGCCAGCAGCGGCGGGACTATCGCCTACAATGAGCAGTTCTTC.

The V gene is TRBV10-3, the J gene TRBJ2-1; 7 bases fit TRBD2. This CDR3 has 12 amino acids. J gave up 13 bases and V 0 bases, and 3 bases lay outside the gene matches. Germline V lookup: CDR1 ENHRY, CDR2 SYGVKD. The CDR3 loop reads CAISESETSQFF. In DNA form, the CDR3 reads TGTGCCATCAGTGAGTCGGAGACTAGCCAGTTCTTC.

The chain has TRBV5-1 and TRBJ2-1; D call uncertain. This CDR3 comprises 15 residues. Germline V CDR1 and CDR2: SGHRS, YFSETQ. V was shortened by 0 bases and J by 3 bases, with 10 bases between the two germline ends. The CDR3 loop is CASSLEARYYNEQFF. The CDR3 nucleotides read TGCGCCAGCAGCTTGGAGGCCAGATACTACAATGAGCAGTTCTTC. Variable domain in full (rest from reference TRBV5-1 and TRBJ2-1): KAGVTQTPRYLIKTRGQQVTLSCSPISGHRSVSWYQQTPGQGLQFLFEYFSETQRNKGNFPGRFSGRQFSNSRSEMNVSTLELGDSALYLCASSLEARYYNEQFFGPGTRLTVL.

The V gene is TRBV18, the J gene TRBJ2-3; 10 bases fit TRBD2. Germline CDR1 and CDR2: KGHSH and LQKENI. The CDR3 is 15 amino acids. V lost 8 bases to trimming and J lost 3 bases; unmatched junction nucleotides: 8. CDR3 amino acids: CASKPAGGPTDTQYF. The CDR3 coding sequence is TGTGCCAGCAAGCCAGCGGGAGGGCCGACAGATACGCAGTATTTT.

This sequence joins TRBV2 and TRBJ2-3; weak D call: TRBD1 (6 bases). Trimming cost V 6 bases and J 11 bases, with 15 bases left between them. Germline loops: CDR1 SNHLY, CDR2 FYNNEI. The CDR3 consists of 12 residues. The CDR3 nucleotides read TGTGCCAGCAGCGGACAGTTGAGTAGGCAGTATTTT. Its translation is CASSGQLSRQYF.

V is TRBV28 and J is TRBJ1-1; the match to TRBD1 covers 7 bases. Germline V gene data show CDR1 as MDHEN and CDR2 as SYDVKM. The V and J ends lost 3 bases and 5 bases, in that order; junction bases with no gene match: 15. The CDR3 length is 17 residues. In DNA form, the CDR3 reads TGTGCCAGCAGTTTGCTGACAGGGCCAACGCTGAGGACTGAAGCTTTCTTT. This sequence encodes CASSLLTGPTLRTEAFF.